These T cell receptor beta chains were read from a single sample in a study of blood T cell repertoires in COVID-19. Assay: immunoSEQ multiplex PCR; the TCRdb copy retains only in-frame clones and omits some. The top ten clones hold more than 3.5% of a sample with approximately 290,000 clones, 70% to 90% of them seen once. Sample: PBMCs or T cells enriched from blood (not recorded which). Source of these receptors: a woman aged 25 to 39 who had recovered from COVID-19. The CDR3 runs from the conserved cysteine through the conserved F or W. Fields, in order: V gene, clone size, D gene, J gene, CDR3 protein, CDR3 DNA. The D gene is left open where the match is weak. A clone size is listed for some rows: how often the clone was seen (once, few, many), or a class if it is expanded.

>TRBV6-4|NA|NA|TRBJ2-1
CASSEGAESHNEQFF
TGTGCCAGCAGTGAAGGAGCGGAGAGTCACAATGAGCAGTTCTTC
>TRBV19|NA|TRBD1|TRBJ1-1
CASGTAYTEAFF
TGTGCCAGCGGGACAGCGTACACTGAAGCTTTCTTT
>TRBV27|NA|TRBD1|TRBJ2-5
CASRRGQGAGETQYF
TGTGCCAGCAGGAGGGGACAGGGAGCTGGAGAGACCCAGTACTTC
>TRBV21-1|NA|NA|TRBJ1-1
CASSKAKDRGMNTEAFF
TGTGCCAGCAGCAAAGCCAAGGACAGGGGAATGAACACTGAAGCTTTCTTT
>TRBV7-8|NA|TRBD1|TRBJ1-6
CASRRDRGQRSPLHF
TGTGCCAGCAGACGCGACAGGGGTCAACGCTCACCCCTCCACTTT
>TRBV7-9|NA|TRBD1|TRBJ2-7
CASVQGYEQYF
TGTGCCAGCGTACAGGGGTACGAGCAGTACTTC
>TRBV6-5|NA|TRBD1|TRBJ2-7
CASSYFGQGYYEQYF
TGTGCCAGCAGTTATTTTGGACAGGGGTACTACGAGCAGTACTTC
>TRBV3-1/TRBV3-2|NA|NA|TRBJ2-7
CASSQSEYRQYF
TGTGCCAGCAGCCAATCGGAGTATAGGCAGTACTTC
>TRBV28|NA|TRBD1|TRBJ1-2
CASSVVTGTDYGYTF
TGTGCCAGCAGTGTCGTGACAGGGACTGACTATGGCTACACCTTC
>TRBV27|NA|NA|TRBJ2-7
CASSFNGGINEQYF
TGTGCCAGCAGTTTCAACGGGGGAATCAACGAGCAGTACTTC
>TRBV2|NA|TRBD1|TRBJ1-1
CASRTQGGTEAFF
TGTGCCAGCAGGACACAGGGGGGCACTGAAGCTTTCTTT
>TRBV10-3|NA|NA|TRBJ2-7
CAISDGSPPRGSYEQYF
TGTGCCATCAGTGATGGTAGCCCCCCCCGGGGCTCCTACGAGCAGTACTTC
>TRBV5-1|NA|TRBD1|TRBJ1-4
CASTLRGTGNEKLFF
TGCGCCAGCACTCTCCGGGGGACAGGGAATGAAAAACTGTTTTTT
>TRBV28|NA|TRBD2|TRBJ2-7
CASSLSGRAYEQYF
TGTGCCAGCAGCCTTAGCGGGAGGGCCTACGAGCAGTACTTC
>TRBV27|once|NA|TRBJ1-6
CASSSRGGSNSPLHF
TGTGCCAGCAGTTCCCGCGGTGGGAGTAATTCACCCCTCCACTTT
>TRBV18|NA|NA|TRBJ1-2
CASSPSRTANYGYTF
TGTGCCAGCTCACCATCCCGGACAGCCAACTATGGCTACACCTTC
>TRBV19|few|TRBD2|TRBJ2-7
CASSPTTRAGGEIYEQYF
TGTGCCAGTAGCCCTACAACCCGGGCGGGAGGAGAAATCTACGAGCAGTACTTC
>TRBV7-9|NA|TRBD1|TRBJ1-2
CASSLVGQGASNYGYTF
TGTGCCAGCAGCTTAGTGGGACAGGGGGCGTCTAACTATGGCTACACCTTC
>TRBV29-1|NA|TRBD1|TRBJ2-3
CSVEGDWDRFTDTQYF
TGCAGCGTTGAAGGCGATTGGGACAGGTTCACAGATACGCAGTATTTT
>TRBV2|NA|TRBD1|TRBJ1-2
CASSEVGGQGSIYGYTF
TGTGCCAGCAGTGAAGTCGGAGGACAGGGAAGCATCTATGGCTACACCTTC
>TRBV4-2|once|TRBD2|TRBJ2-3
CASSQGSSGGVDTQYF
TGTGCCAGCAGCCAAGGATCTAGCGGGGGGGTAGATACGCAGTATTTT
>TRBV11-2|NA|NA|TRBJ1-1
CASSFPGQSPEAFF
TGTGCCAGCAGCTTTCCCGGACAGTCCCCTGAAGCTTTCTTT
>TRBV7-8|once|NA|TRBJ1-5
CATGGRNQPQHF
TGTGCCACCGGAGGGAGGAATCAGCCCCAGCATTTT
>TRBV11-2|NA|NA|TRBJ1-4
CASSLVVRKLFF
TGTGCCAGCAGCTTAGTGGTGAGGAAACTGTTTTTT
>TRBV19|once|NA|TRBJ2-7
CASSLGRGMGEQYF
TGTGCCAGTAGTTTGGGTAGAGGTATGGGCGAGCAGTACTTC
>TRBV11-2|NA|NA|TRBJ1-1
CASSFNDGGTEAFF
TGTGCCAGCAGCTTTAACGACGGGGGCACTGAAGCTTTCTTT
>TRBV7-9|NA|TRBD1|TRBJ2-7
CASSRLTPGQGFHEQYF
TGTGCCAGCAGCCGCTTAACACCGGGACAGGGGTTCCACGAGCAGTACTTC
>TRBV10-3|NA|NA|TRBJ2-7
CAISERVGYEQYF
TGTGCCATCAGTGAACGGGTAGGCTACGAGCAGTACTTC
>TRBV15|NA|NA|TRBJ2-5
CATSRGSGPLGETQYF
TGTGCCACCAGCAGAGGGTCAGGCCCTTTGGGAGAGACCCAGTACTTC
>TRBV6-5|NA|TRBD1|TRBJ1-4
CASSYGQGVQKLFF
TGTGCCAGCAGTTACGGGCAGGGGGTTCAAAAACTGTTTTTT
>TRBV6-1|few|TRBD2|TRBJ2-1
CASSEKSGGANEQFF
TGTGCCAGCAGTGAAAAAAGCGGGGGGGCCAATGAGCAGTTCTTC
>TRBV27|NA|TRBD2|TRBJ2-7
CASSGAGGVYEQYF
TGTGCCAGCAGTGGGGCGGGGGGCGTCTACGAGCAGTACTTC
>TRBV5-6|NA|TRBD1|TRBJ2-6
CASTPGQEPGANVLTF
TGTGCCAGCACCCCGGGACAGGAGCCTGGGGCCAACGTCCTGACTTTC
>TRBV6-5|NA|NA|TRBJ2-1
CASSYSGHQGGNEQFF
TGTGCCAGCAGTTACTCGGGACACCAGGGGGGCAATGAGCAGTTCTTC
>TRBV30|NA|NA|TRBJ1-5
CAWGPGSNQPQHF
TGTGCCTGGGGCCCCGGGAGCAATCAGCCCCAGCATTTT